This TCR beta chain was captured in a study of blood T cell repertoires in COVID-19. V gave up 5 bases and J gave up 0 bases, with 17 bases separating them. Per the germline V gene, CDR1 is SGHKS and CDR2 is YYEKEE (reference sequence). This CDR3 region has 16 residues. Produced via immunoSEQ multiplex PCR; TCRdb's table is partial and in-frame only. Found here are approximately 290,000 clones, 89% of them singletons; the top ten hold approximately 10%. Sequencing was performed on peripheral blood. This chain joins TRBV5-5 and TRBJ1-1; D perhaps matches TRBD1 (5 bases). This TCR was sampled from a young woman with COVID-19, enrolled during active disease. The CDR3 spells CASRMEGTRMNTEAFF. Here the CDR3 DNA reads TGTGCCAGCAGAATGGAGGGGACGCGCATGAACACTGAAGCTTTCTTT.